These 26 T cell receptor beta chains came from one sample sequenced in a study of post-analysis software for immune sequencing data (dated by TCRdb to between 2014 and 2016). What the research found in general, with its limitations: Significantly higher frequencies in patients than in controls were found for about five TRBV segments, including TRBV5-6, TRBV5-1 and TRBV20-1.

Library preparation was by PCR. For sequencing, an Illumina HiSeq 2500 was employed. To reduce PCR and sequencing biases, unique molecular identifiers were incorporated into the TCR beta cDNA libraries. Clones were called with MiXCR by TCRdb after fastp trimmed the public reads at Q25, and only in-frame beta chains were retained. Identical CDR3 protein sequences are pooled into one entry, listed with their most common genes and DNA. Recorded for this sample are over 250,000 distinct CDR3 sequences; less than 40% of them occurred a single time. 4.5% to 5.5% of the sample is in the top ten clones. Their target antigens are unknown. What was sequenced was blood. These receptors were collected from a girl aged 5 to 17 with multiple sclerosis.

This clonotype was seen only once. This chain links TRBV19 with TRBJ2-3; unclear D gene. The CDR3 is 14 amino acids. Germline V CDR1 and CDR2: LNHDA, SQIVND (reference sequence). V was trimmed by 3 bases and J by 2 bases, leaving 9 bases between them. The CDR3 DNA reads as TGTGCCAGTAGTATGTTCGGCTACACAGATACGCAGTATTTT. This gives the protein CASSMFGYTDTQYF. The full variable domain, with the rest looked up from reference TRBV19 and TRBJ2-3, is DGGITQSPKYLFRKEGQNVTLSCEQNLNHDAMYWYRQDPGQGLRLIYYSQIVNDFQKGDIAEGYSVSREKKESFPLTVTSAQKNPTAFYLCASSMFGYTDTQYFGPGTRLTVL.

Concerning this clonotype: The junction departs from the called germline gene at one end, perhaps through a read error. The genes are TRBV20-1 and TRBJ2-1; 7 bases map to TRBD2. The CDR3 totals 15 residues. Germline-derived CDR1 and CDR2 are DFQATT and SNEGSKA (reference sequence). The CDR3 bases are TGCAGTACTAGTGGGCTAGCGGCCCCTGACAATGAGCAGTTCTTC. Its translation is CSTSGLAAPDNEQFF.

Details on this clonotype: A read error may explain this, as a much larger clone is one base away. This chain connects TRBV5-1 to TRBJ2-1; D might be TRBD2 (6 bases). The J call is in doubt because the DNA end fits TRBJ2-7 better. The CDR3 covers 18 residues. Germline V gives CDR1 SGHRS, CDR2 YFSETQ. The CDR3 nucleotides are TGCGCCAGCAGCTGGGGGGTCGGCGGGAATGCCGGGTACAATGAGCAGTACTTC. This gives the protein CASSWGVGGNAGYNEQYF.

Of note for this clonotype: Possible read error: a much larger clone is one base away. The gene calls are TRBV11-3 and TRBJ2-7, with D perhaps matching TRBD2 (6 bases). This CDR3 is 13 amino acids long. V lost 5 bases to trimming and J lost 7 bases, with 15 bases between them. CDR1 is SGHNT, CDR2 YENEEA, per germline. The CDR3 DNA is TGTGCCAGCAGCGTCGGGAGTTCGTATGAGCAGTACTTC. This gives the protein CASSVGSSYEQYF.

With respect to this clonotype: This may stem from a read error, because a much larger clone lies one nucleotide away. This rearrangement joins TRBV27 to TRBJ1-2, with 8 bases lining up with TRBD1. With V trimmed by 6 bases and J by 6 bases, 6 bases remained unmatched. In germline, CDR1 is MNHEY, CDR2 SMNVEV (reference sequence). This CDR3 has 13 amino acids. For the CDR3, the DNA is TGTGCCAGCAGCTGGGGACAGGACGATGGCTACACCTTC. Translating it yields CASSWGQDDGYTF.

This clonotype appeared many times. The chain employs TRBV4-2 and TRBJ2-1; D is perhaps TRBD1 or TRBD2 (6 bases each). Deletions cut 1 base from V and 6 bases from J, with 16 bases between. Germline CDR1 reads LGHNA; CDR2 reads YNFKEQ. This CDR3 region has 16 residues. The CDR3 reads CASSQAEGRGGNEQFF. The CDR3 DNA reads as TGTGCCAGCAGCCAAGCCGAGGGCAGGGGAGGCAATGAGCAGTTCTTC.

Comment on this clonotype: A much larger clone differs by one base, so this may be a read error. The J gene is TRBJ1-2, the V gene TRBV20-1; no definite D call. This CDR3 is built from 12 residues. Germline CDR1 is DFQATT and CDR2 is SNEGSKA (reference sequence). Trimming removed 6 bases from V and 3 bases from J, with 11 bases in between. As DNA, the CDR3 is TGCAGTGCCGGAACAGCCGACTATGGCTACACCTTC. This encodes CSAGTADYGYTF.

This clonotype was seen at least ten times. V usage is TRBV29-1 and J usage is TRBJ2-1, with 13 bases lining up with TRBD2. The germline V gene encodes CDR1 SQVTM and CDR2 ANQGSEA. Trimming took 5 bases from V and 5 from J; bases not matched to a gene: 3. This CDR3 contains 14 residues. This CDR3 is CSVRLAGGDNEQFF. In DNA, the CDR3 is TGCAGCGTTCGACTAGCGGGAGGAGACAATGAGCAGTTCTTC.

This clonotype was picked up many times. This rearrangement joins TRBV5-6 to TRBJ2-1; D is uncertain. V dropped 2 bases and J dropped 8 bases, with 5 bases sitting between them. This CDR3 has 11 amino acids. Germline assignment: CDR1 SGHDT and CDR2 YYEEEE. The CDR3 bases are TGTGCCAGCAGCTTCGTCGATGAGCAGTTCTTC. It is translated as CASSFVDEQFF.

This chain uses TRBV6-5 with TRBJ2-5; 7 bases line up with TRBD2. The CDR3 is 13 amino acids. CDR1 is MNHEY, CDR2 SVGAGI, per germline. The V segment lost 6 bases and the J segment 5 bases; nucleotides outside the gene matches: 6. The CDR3 region has the DNA TGTGCCAGCAGAGCGGGACCTGTCGAGACCCAGTACTTC. This sequence encodes CASRAGPVETQYF.

The J gene is TRBJ2-4, the V gene TRBV20-1; 8 nucleotides match TRBD1. TRBJ2-7 matches the DNA end more closely, so the J call is doubtful. CDR1 is DFQATT and CDR2 is SNEGSKA in the germline V gene (reference sequence). CDR3 size: 15 residues. CDR3 sequence (DNA): TGCAGTGCGGATTCCGACAGGGGAGTAACCTACGAGCAGTACTTC. Residues: CSADSDRGVTYEQYF.

V and J are TRBV7-9 and TRBJ1-1, with D unclear. The germline V and J ends were trimmed by 4 bases and 3 bases, with 15 bases remaining between them. Germline V gene lookup returns CDR1 SEHNR and CDR2 FQNEAQ (reference sequence). CDR3 length equals 15 residues. The CDR3 sequence is CASSCGRLTDTEAFF. The CDR3 nucleotides read TGTGCCAGCAGCTGCGGACGGTTGACTGACACTGAAGCTTTCTTT.

V usage is TRBV9 and J usage is TRBJ2-3; 9 bases align to TRBD1. After removal of 3 bases from V and 2 bases from J, the junction contained 7 bases not matched to a gene. The germline V gene encodes CDR1 SGDLS and CDR2 YYNGEE. The CDR3 sequence is 16 residues long. The CDR3 DNA sequence: TGTGCCAGCAGCGCCCAAACAGGGGGCTACACAGATACGCAGTATTTT. Its translation: CASSAQTGGYTDTQYF.

The sample holds a few counts of this clonotype. A clone one base away is much larger, so this may be a read error. The V and J genes are TRBV6-6 and TRBJ1-3; D gene unclear. Germline V gives CDR1 MNHNY, CDR2 SVGAGI (reference sequence). CDR3 length: 13 amino acids. In DNA, the CDR3 is TGTGCCGGCAGTGGCAGGACGGTAAACACCATATATTTT. Translated: CAGSGRTVNTIYF.

The chain carries TRBV20-1 and TRBJ1-1; TRBD1 matches 10 bases. J lost 8 bases, V lost 4 bases, and 10 bases had no gene match. CDR1 and CDR2 (germline): DFQATT, SNEGSKA (reference sequence). The CDR3 length is 14 residues. Written as DNA, the CDR3 is TGCAGTGCTAAAAAGGACAGGGGGGCCACCGAAGCTTTCTTT. Translating it yields CSAKKDRGATEAFF.

The chain couples TRBV2 to TRBJ2-1, with 7 bases aligning to TRBD1. V lost 2 bases, J lost 6 bases, and 4 bases stayed unmatched. CDR1 and CDR2 from the germline V gene are SNHLY and FYNNEI. The CDR3 is made up of 14 amino acids. The CDR3 is CASSERRQGNEQFF. In DNA form, the CDR3 reads TGTGCCAGCAGTGAACGGAGACAGGGCAATGAGCAGTTCTTC. The full variable domain, in which reference TRBV2 and TRBJ2-1 provide the parts outside the CDR3, is EPEVTQTPSHQVTQMGQEVILRCVPISNHLYFYWYRQILGQKVEFLVSFYNNEISEKSEIFDDQFSVERPDGSNFTLKIRSTKLEDSAMYFCASSERRQGNEQFFGPGTRLTVL.

This clonotype was observed a few times. The V call is TRBV10-3, the J call TRBJ2-6, with D unresolved. Per germline, CDR1 ENHRY and CDR2 SYGVKD. The V and J ends lost 0 bases and 0 bases respectively, with 9 bases between them. The CDR3 runs to 17 residues. As DNA, the CDR3 is TGTGCCATCAGTGAGTCTGGCGATAGCTCTGGGGCCAACGTCCTGACTTTC. Its translation: CAISESGDSSGANVLTF.

The chain links TRBV6-1 to TRBJ1-5; TRBD1 is a possible D gene (6 bases). The CDR3 contains 16 residues. V gave up 0 bases and J gave up 6 bases, with 15 bases separating them. Per germline, CDR1 MNHNS and CDR2 SASEGT. CDR3 nucleotides: TGTGCCAGCAGTGAAGCGTCAAAAGGGGGGTTTCAGCCCCAGCATTTT. Protein product: CASSEASKGGFQPQHF.

The chain employs TRBV27 and TRBJ2-1; 15 bases match TRBD2. The CDR3 loop spans 20 amino acids. V was clipped by 6 bases and J by 5 bases; unmatched bases: 17. CDR1 is MNHEY and CDR2 is SMNVEV in the germline V gene (reference sequence). CDR3 protein: CASRGGRTSGRAAGNNEQFF. CDR3 coding DNA: TGTGCCAGCAGGGGGGGTCGGACTAGCGGGAGGGCGGCGGGGAACAATGAGCAGTTCTTC.

V gene TRBV29-1 combines with J gene TRBJ2-4; perhaps TRBD2 as D (5 bases). From germline, CDR1 is SQVTM and CDR2 ANQGSEA. V was cut by 1 base and J by 8 bases, with 9 bases left in between. This CDR3 has 12 residues. CDR3 amino acids: CSVEGGEDIQYF. Here the CDR3 DNA reads TGCAGCGTTGAAGGGGGAGAGGACATTCAGTACTTC.

V gene TRBV29-1 combines with J gene TRBJ1-5; weak D call: TRBD1 (5 bases). Looked up from germline, CDR1 is SQVTM and CDR2 is ANQGSEA. Trimming removed 5 bases from V and 5 bases from J, with 10 bases in between. The CDR3 sequence is 12 residues long. CDR3 nucleotide sequence: TGCAGCGTTTGGGACGGAGATCAGCCCCAGCATTTT. It is translated as CSVWDGDQPQHF.

As regards this clonotype: With a much larger clone just one base away, this may be a read error. V and J are TRBV3-1 and TRBJ2-6; D ambiguous. Germline values: CDR1 LGHDT, CDR2 YNNKEL (reference sequence). V lost 3 bases to trimming and J lost 12 bases, with 6 bases between them. This CDR3 contains 11 residues. CDR3 coding DNA: TGTGCCAGCAGCCACCAGAGCGTCCTGACTTTC. Amino acid sequence: CASSHQSVLTF.

The rearrangement uses TRBV6-1 and TRBJ1-1; D is possibly TRBD1 (5 bases). Germline CDR1 reads MNHNS; CDR2 reads SASEGT. Trimming removed 3 bases at V and 3 bases at J, with 8 bases between. This CDR3 is 13 amino acids long. The CDR3 bases are TGTGCCAGCAGTGATCAGGGCTACACTGAAGCTTTCTTT. Its translation is CASSDQGYTEAFF.

This sequence joins TRBV5-1 and TRBJ2-4; 8 positions match TRBD1. CDR1 and CDR2 from the germline V gene are SGHRS and YFSETQ. The CDR3 sequence is 15 residues long. Trimming removed 0 bases from V and 8 bases from J; junction bases left unmatched: 7. CDR3 in DNA: TGCGCCAGCAGCTTGGGGACAGGGCCTATGGACATTCAGTACTTC. Amino acid sequence: CASSLGTGPMDIQYF.

The rearrangement joins TRBV9 to TRBJ2-4; TRBD1 might be the D (7 bases). V was clipped by 0 bases and J by 5 bases, with 15 bases between them. CDR1 SGDLS and CDR2 YYNGEE come from the germline V gene. The CDR3 consists of 16 residues. The chain's CDR3 is CASSVDQGGGQNIQYF. As DNA, the CDR3 is TGTGCCAGCAGCGTAGACCAGGGGGGCGGCCAAAACATTCAGTACTTC. Variable domain in full (rest from reference TRBV9 and TRBJ2-4): DSGVTQTPKHLITATGQRVTLRCSPRSGDLSVYWYQQSLDQGLQFLIQYYNGEERAKGNILERFSAQQFPDLHSELNLSSLELGDSALYFCASSVDQGGGQNIQYFGAGTRLSVL.

Note on this clonotype: A read error is possible here, since a much larger clone lies one base away. J is TRBJ2-1 and V is TRBV20-1; a possible D gene is TRBD2 (5 bases). The CDR3 is made up of 13 amino acids. V dropped 6 bases and J dropped 5 bases, with 14 bases sitting between them. In germline, CDR1 is DFQATT, CDR2 SNEGSKA (reference sequence). This CDR3 reads CSAAVWEHNEQFF. CDR3 sequence (DNA): TGCAGTGCCGCCGTCTGGGAGCACAATGAGCAGTTCTTC.